Below, 8 T cell receptor beta chains from the same sample are listed, as sequenced in a study of blood T cell repertoires in COVID-19. The protocol was immunoSEQ multiplex PCR, while the TCRdb copy is restricted to in-frame clones and leaves out a portion. The table records over 100,000 clones, 70% to 90% of them present only once. Material: peripheral blood. The receptors were sampled from a human donor in a cohort sampled during active COVID-19.

The chain recombines TRBV5-5 with TRBJ2-2; TRBD1 agrees at 9 bases. The CDR3 has 15 residues. V lost 2 bases, J lost 8 bases, and 7 bases stayed unmatched. Germline-derived CDR1 and CDR2 are SGHKS and YYEKEE (reference sequence). CDR3 sequence reads: CASSFPGTGSGELFF. In DNA, the CDR3 is TGTGCCAGCAGCTTCCCCGGGACAGGGAGTGGGGAGCTGTTTTTT.

The DNA of the CDR3 is TGTGCCAGCAGGCGGACTACAGGGGGCCCGACCGGGGAGCTGTTTTTT. This encodes CASRRTTGGPTGELFF. The chain carries TRBV14 and TRBJ2-2, with 9 bases aligning to TRBD1. CDR1 SGHDN and CDR2 FVKESK come from the germline V gene. J lost 5 bases, V lost 6 bases, and 10 bases had no gene match. The CDR3 length is 16 residues.

The V call is TRBV7-2, the J call TRBJ2-6; D remains unclear. The CDR3 length is 16 residues. Trimming left V 0 bases short and J 0 bases short, with 6 bases between. Germline V gene sequence: CDR1 SGHTA, CDR2 FQGNSA. The CDR3 nucleotides read TGTGCCAGCAGCTTAGCGGCGGACTCTGGGGCCAACGTCCTGACTTTC. This gives the protein CASSLAADSGANVLTF.

The V and J genes are TRBV9 and TRBJ1-2; 9 bases align to TRBD1. Germline CDR1 SGDLS, CDR2 YYNGEE. J gave up 2 bases and V 5 bases, and 7 bases lay outside the gene matches. This CDR3 has 15 amino acids. The CDR3 DNA reads TGTGCCAGCAGTGCCGGGACAGGGAACAACTATGGCTACACCTTC. This sequence encodes CASSAGTGNNYGYTF.

The CDR3 protein is CASSPRTLDTYEQYF. DNA of the CDR3: TGTGCCAGCTCACCGCGGACTTTAGATACCTACGAGCAGTACTTC. V is TRBV18 and J is TRBJ2-7; D may be TRBD2 (5 bases). This CDR3 spans 15 amino acids. Trimming cost V 3 bases and J 2 bases, with 14 bases left between them. Germline V gene sequence: CDR1 KGHSH, CDR2 LQKENI.

The CDR3 DNA reads as TGTGCCAGCAGCCAGGGCTGGGAGCAGTTCTTC. Translation gives CASSQGWEQFF. J is TRBJ2-1 and V is TRBV14; D gene unclear. Trimming shortened V by 3 bases and J by 10 bases, and 7 bases separated the two germline ends. The CDR3 spans 11 residues. CDR1 and CDR2 from the germline V gene are SGHDN and FVKESK. Looking up the rest from reference TRBV14 and TRBJ2-1 gives the full variable domain: EAGVTQFPSHSVIEKGQTVTLRCDPISGHDNLYWYRRVMGKEIKFLLHFVKESKQDESGMPNNRFLAERTGGTYSTLKVQPAELEDSGVYFCASSQGWEQFFGPGTRLTVL.

V gene TRBV11-2 combines with J gene TRBJ2-7, with 7 bases fitting TRBD1. Germline lookup yields CDR1 SGHAT and CDR2 FQNNGV. The ends lost 2 bases at V and 2 bases at J; junction bases unmatched: 6. The CDR3 contains 15 residues. CDR3 protein: CASSLSDRMTYEQYF. CDR3 sequence (DNA): TGTGCCAGCAGCTTATCGGACAGGATGACCTACGAGCAGTACTTC.

The rearrangement uses TRBV19 and TRBJ2-3; 7 positions agree with TRBD2. Germline assignment: CDR1 LNHDA and CDR2 SQIVND (reference sequence). The trim removed 3 bases at V and 2 bases at J, leaving 5 bases unmatched. The CDR3 loop spans 15 amino acids. CDR3 sequence (DNA): TGTGCCAGTAGTATGGAAGCGGGGTACACAGATACGCAGTATTTT. This sequence encodes CASSMEAGYTDTQYF.